This T cell receptor (beta chain) was captured by sequencing in a study of shared clonotypes between healthy human individuals. Terminally differentiated effector memory CD45RA+ cells were excluded by CCR7 positive selection of CD45RO-negative cells. Germline trimming cut 5 bases from V and 0 bases from J; bases unmatched to any gene: 21. The CDR3 covers 22 residues. Germline-derived CDR1 and CDR2 are LNHDA and SQIVND (reference sequence). Libraries were prepared by immunoSEQ multiplex PCR; TCRdb keeps only in-frame clonotypes and omits some of them. Found here are 650,000 to 800,000 clones, under 95% of them singletons; the top ten hold 24%.

The rearrangement uses TRBV19 and TRBJ2-1, with 11 bases fitting TRBD1. What was sequenced was naive CD8+ T cells sorted from blood. This sequence was found in a man in his thirties or forties in good health. The CDR3: CASSLLGWRTGGRESSYNEQFF. CDR3 bases: TGTGCCAGTAGTCTCCTCGGGTGGCGGACAGGGGGCCGCGAGAGCTCCTACAATGAGCAGTTCTTC.